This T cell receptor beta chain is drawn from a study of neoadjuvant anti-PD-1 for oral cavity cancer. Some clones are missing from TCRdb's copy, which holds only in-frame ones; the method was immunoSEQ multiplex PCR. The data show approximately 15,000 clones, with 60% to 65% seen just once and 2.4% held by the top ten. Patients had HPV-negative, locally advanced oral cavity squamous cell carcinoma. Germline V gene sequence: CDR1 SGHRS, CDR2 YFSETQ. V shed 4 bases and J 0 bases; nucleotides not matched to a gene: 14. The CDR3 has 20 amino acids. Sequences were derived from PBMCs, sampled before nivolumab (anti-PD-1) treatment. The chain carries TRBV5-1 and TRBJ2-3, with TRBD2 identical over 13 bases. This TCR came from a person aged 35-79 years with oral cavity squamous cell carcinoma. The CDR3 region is CASSTRQSGTSGVSTDTQYF. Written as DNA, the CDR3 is TGCGCCAGCAGCACCCGCCAGTCCGGGACTAGCGGGGTTAGCACAGATACGCAGTATTTT.